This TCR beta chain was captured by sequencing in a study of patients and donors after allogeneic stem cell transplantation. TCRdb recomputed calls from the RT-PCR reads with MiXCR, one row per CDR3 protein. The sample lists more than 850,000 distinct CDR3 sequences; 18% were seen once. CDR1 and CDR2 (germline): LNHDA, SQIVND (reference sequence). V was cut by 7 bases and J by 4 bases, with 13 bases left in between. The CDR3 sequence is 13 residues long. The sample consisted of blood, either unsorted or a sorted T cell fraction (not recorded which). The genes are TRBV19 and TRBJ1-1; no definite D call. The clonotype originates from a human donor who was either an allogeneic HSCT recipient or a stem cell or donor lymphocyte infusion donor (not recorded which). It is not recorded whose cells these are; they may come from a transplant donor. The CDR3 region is CASKEGASTEAFF. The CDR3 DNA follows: TGTGCCAGTAAGGAGGGTGCGAGCACTGAAGCTTTCTTT. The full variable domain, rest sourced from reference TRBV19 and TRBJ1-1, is DGGITQSPKYLFRKEGQNVTLSCEQNLNHDAMYWYRQDPGQGLRLIYYSQIVNDFQKGDIAEGYSVSREKKESFPLTVTSAQKNPTAFYLCASKEGASTEAFFGQGTRLTVV.